This TCR beta chain was sequenced for a study of shared clonotypes between healthy human individuals. Study findings and constraints: Larger richness was generally estimated for naive than memory subsets.

The data were produced by immunoSEQ multiplex PCR, yet TCRdb's version contains in-frame clones alone and is incomplete. The sample contains about 820,000 clones, 90% to 95% of which appear only once. Details on this clone: Antigen unknown.

Naive CD8 cells lacked CD45RO and underwent positive selection for CCR7, leaving out terminally differentiated effector memory CD45RA+ cells. Germline assignment: CDR1 SEHNR and CDR2 FQNEAQ (reference sequence). V dropped 1 base and J dropped 7 bases, with 10 bases sitting between them. CDR3 length: 14 residues. This sequence originates from a man younger than 45 in good health. Material: naive CD8+ T cells sorted from blood. This chain joins TRBV7-9 and TRBJ1-4; D unresolved. The CDR3 loop reads CASSLDAAFEKLFF. CDR3 coding DNA: TGTGCCAGCAGCTTAGATGCAGCCTTTGAAAAACTGTTTTTT.